One sample yielded the 18 T cell receptor beta chains listed below, sequenced in a study of cytomegalovirus exposure and HLA in healthy donors. Primers: 60 Vbeta forward and 13 Jbeta reverse. TCRdb's copy holds only in-frame clones and misses some; the assay was immunoSEQ multiplex PCR. Of some 140,000 clones in the sample, more than 75% were seen once. Sequencing was carried out using PBMCs. These receptors were collected from a woman aged 40 to 50 in good health and CMV-seropositive.

The rearrangement links TRBV6-6 to TRBJ2-7; perhaps TRBD2 as D (6 bases). The germline gives CDR1 MNHNY, CDR2 SVGAGI (reference sequence). The CDR3 spans 15 residues. V lost 2 bases to trimming and J lost 3 bases, with 14 bases between them. The chain's CDR3 is CASSYARLGNYEQYF. The CDR3 DNA reads as TGTGCCAGCAGTTACGCGAGACTAGGGAACTACGAGCAGTACTTC.

Only a few counts were recorded for this clone. The chain joins TRBV30 to TRBJ2-5, with a tentative D call TRBD2 (5 bases). The J call could be wrong; TRBJ2-7 is a better fit for the DNA end. The CDR3 loop spans 14 amino acids. Germline V gives CDR1 GTSNPN, CDR2 SVGIG (reference sequence). The DNA for the CDR3 is TGTGCCTGGAGTGGGTTTCCGGGGTTTGGCGAGCAGTACTTC. Translated, it gives CAWSGFPGFGEQYF.

The V call is TRBV10-3, the J call TRBJ2-3; 8 bases agree with TRBD2. The CDR3 length is 15 residues. Germline V gives CDR1 ENHRY, CDR2 SYGVKD. J lost 2 bases, V lost 2 bases, and 3 bases had no gene match. The CDR3 spells CAISEREGYTDTQYF. The CDR3 DNA sequence: TGTGCCATCAGTGAGCGGGAGGGGTACACAGATACGCAGTATTTT.

The chain combines TRBV10-1 with TRBJ2-1; D is perhaps TRBD1 (5 bases). Trimming left V 3 bases short and J 9 bases short, with 9 bases between. This CDR3 spans 12 amino acids. CDR1 and CDR2 (germline): WNHNN, SYGVQD (reference sequence). CDR3 residues: CASSEGVGEQFF. The CDR3 DNA reads as TGCGCCAGCAGTGAAGGGGTCGGTGAGCAGTTCTTC.

On this clone itself: A junction boundary mismatches the germline segment, possibly from a read error. The chain has TRBV30 and TRBJ1-2; 8 bases are shared with TRBD1. Germline CDR1 reads GTSNPN; CDR2 reads SVGIG (reference sequence). The CDR3 loop spans 14 amino acids. CDR3 region: CAWRTEGTGATSAF. In nucleotides, the CDR3 is TGTGCCTGGAGGACGGAAGGGACAGGCGCTACTTCCGCCTTC.

This chain links TRBV5-1 with TRBJ2-3, with 7 bases matching TRBD2. The V gene end was trimmed by 0 bases and the J gene end by 2 bases; junction bases not matched to a gene: 15. This CDR3 contains 19 residues. Germline V gene sequence: CDR1 SGHRS, CDR2 YFSETQ. In DNA form, the CDR3 reads TGCGCCAGCAGCTTGGAGGGGTCCCTCCCTAGCGGTTTCACAGATACGCAGTATTTT. Residues: CASSLEGSLPSGFTDTQYF.

This clone was detected once. The chain uses TRBV6-4 and TRBJ1-1, with 9 bases aligning to TRBD1. In germline, CDR1 is MRHNA, CDR2 SNTAGT. CDR3 size: 15 residues. V lost 5 bases to trimming and J lost 1 base; unmatched junction nucleotides: 5. The DNA for the CDR3 is TGTGCCAGCAGTATTTCGACAGGGGGGAACACTGAAGCTTTCTTT. It is translated as CASSISTGGNTEAFF.

This clone came up many times. The chain joins TRBV27 to TRBJ2-1; TRBD1 agrees at 8 bases. In germline, CDR1 is MNHEY, CDR2 SMNVEV (reference sequence). The CDR3 has 15 residues. The V gene end was trimmed by 2 bases and the J gene end by 9 bases; junction bases not matched to a gene: 9. CDR3 nucleotide sequence: TGTGCCAGCAGTTTAAGCAACCAGGGGGCCGGTGAGCAGTTCTTC. Amino acids: CASSLSNQGAGEQFF.

V gene TRBV30 combines with J gene TRBJ1-1; D is ambiguous. V lost 5 bases and J 3 bases, leaving 22 bases between the germline ends. The CDR3 spans 16 residues. Germline values: CDR1 GTSNPN, CDR2 SVGIG (reference sequence). CDR3 sequence (DNA): TGTGCCTGGGTAGTCTCCGGTGCGGCCTTCTACACTGAAGCTTTCTTT. Translating gives CAWVVSGAAFYTEAFF. Complete variable domain (other parts from reference TRBV30 and TRBJ1-1): SQTIHQWPATLVQPVGSPLSLECTVEGTSNPNLYWYRQAAGRGLQLLFYSVGIGQISSEVPQNLSASRPQDRQFILSSKKLLLSDSGFYLCAWVVSGAAFYTEAFFGQGTRLTVV.

The chain joins TRBV5-5 to TRBJ1-2, with no clear D. Trimming removed 3 bases at V and 8 bases at J, with 14 bases between. Germline V gene data show CDR1 as SGHKS and CDR2 as YYEKEE (reference sequence). The CDR3 runs 13 residues. The CDR3 nucleotides are TGTGCCAGCAGCTCCCAGGTGCTTTGGGGCTACACCTTC. Its protein is CASSSQVLWGYTF.

The rearrangement joins TRBV28 to TRBJ2-7, with 7 bases aligning to TRBD1. V was clipped by 6 bases and J by 0 bases; unmatched bases: 5. This CDR3 has 14 amino acids. Germline V lookup: CDR1 MDHEN, CDR2 SYDVKM. DNA for the CDR3: TGTGCCAGCAGCAGACAGGGTAGCTCCTACGAGCAGTACTTC. Its translation: CASSRQGSSYEQYF.

This chain links TRBV7-8 with TRBJ2-1; 15 bases agree with TRBD2. This CDR3 is 15 amino acids long. The V segment lost 4 bases and the J segment 9 bases; nucleotides outside the gene matches: 4. CDR1 is SGHVS, CDR2 FQNEAQ, per germline. The CDR3 loop is CASSSWTSGGGEQFF. CDR3 nucleotide sequence: TGTGCCAGCAGCTCATGGACTAGCGGGGGGGGTGAGCAGTTCTTC.

The chain couples TRBV18 to TRBJ1-3, with TRBD1 matching 7 bases. The V segment lost 6 bases and the J segment 0 bases; nucleotides outside the gene matches: 5. The CDR3 is 15 residues long. Per germline, CDR1 KGHSH and CDR2 LQKENI. As DNA, the CDR3 is TGTGCCAGCTCCGACAGGGCGGACTCTGGAAACACCATATATTTT. As protein: CASSDRADSGNTIYF.

This clone appeared a single time. The chain joins TRBV4-1 to TRBJ2-1; 8 nucleotides line up with TRBD2. The germline V gene has CDR1 MGHRA and CDR2 YSYEKL. V was clipped by 0 bases and J by 4 bases; unmatched bases: 20. This CDR3 is 21 amino acids long. The CDR3 sequence: CASSQDLGGERRLARYNEQFF. CDR3 coding DNA: TGCGCCAGCAGCCAAGACTTGGGGGGCGAGCGTCGACTAGCGCGGTACAATGAGCAGTTCTTC.

This chain uses TRBV18 with TRBJ2-1, with D possibly being TRBD2 (6 bases). Trimming removed 3 bases at V and 7 bases at J, with 13 bases between. Germline CDR1 is KGHSH and CDR2 is LQKENI. This CDR3 comprises 14 residues. The CDR3 spells CASSPLGGENEQFF. The CDR3, as DNA: TGTGCCAGCTCACCGTTAGGCGGGGAGAATGAGCAGTTCTTC.

This clone was picked up a small number of times. The CDR3, as DNA: TGTGCCAGCCGGGCGACTAGCGGGATCGGCGGGGAGCTGTTTTTT. Its protein is CASRATSGIGGELFF. This chain joins TRBV7-6 and TRBJ2-2; 11 bases are shared with TRBD2. J lost 7 bases, V lost 8 bases, and 9 bases had no gene match. Germline lookup yields CDR1 SGHVS and CDR2 FNYEAQ. The CDR3 is 15 residues long.

The chain has TRBV23-1 and TRBJ1-4; D may be TRBD1 (5 bases). TRBV23-1 belongs to the ORF category, with a function that is uncertain. Trimming left V 10 bases short and J 3 bases short, with 15 bases between. The CDR3 sequence is 14 residues long. CDR3 in DNA: TGCGCCACCCACGGGGGGGGACCTAATGAAAAACTGTTTTTT. Translating it yields CATHGGGPNEKLFF.

The CDR3 region is CASSIEGVDTEAFF. The CDR3 DNA reads TGTGCCAGTAGTATTGAGGGGGTGGACACTGAAGCTTTCTTT. The V gene is TRBV19, the J gene TRBJ1-1, with a weak D call TRBD1 (6 bases). The CDR3 spans 14 residues. Per the germline V gene, CDR1 is LNHDA and CDR2 is SQIVND (reference sequence). The V end lost 3 bases, the J end lost 3 bases, and 11 bases lay between the germline ends.